The source of this T cell receptor beta chain is a study of long-term antiretroviral therapy in people with HIV. Whole-study context: Samples collected earliest predate the 2015 immediate-ART recommendation by about a decade. Findings of the study overall: Diversity measured after ART increased yet remained under transplant donor controls.

Investigators performed immunoSEQ version v3.0 at survey level. The protocol was immunoSEQ multiplex PCR, while the TCRdb copy is restricted to in-frame clones and leaves out a portion. This sample has 25,000 to 35,000 clones; approximately 96% occur once, and the top ten carry over 2%. The CDR3 is 13 amino acids. Germline values: CDR1 MNHNS, CDR2 SASEGT. The ends lost 2 bases at V and 12 bases at J; junction bases unmatched: 9. With respect to this clone: Its cognate antigen is unknown.

The rearrangement links TRBV6-1 to TRBJ1-1; 7 bases line up with TRBD1. The specimen comprised unsorted PBMCs, sampled 6.6 years after starting antiretroviral therapy. The source is a man aged 25-45 years with HIV. The CDR3 loop is CASSEYDRVRSFF. The DNA of the CDR3 is TGTGCCAGCAGTGAATATGACAGGGTTAGGTCTTTCTTT.